This T cell receptor (beta chain) stems from a study of early T cells in non-severe SARS-CoV-2 infection. At the level of the study: Chains from this unsorted whole-blood bulk RNA could not be paired. Study-level results: Matching with VDJdb favored anti-spike CD8 responses (missing private and CD4 specificities).

Individual cDNA molecules received unique molecular identifiers. TCRdb re-called the 5' RACE reads with MiXCR, one entry per CDR3 protein. This table has 45,000 or so distinct CDR3 sequences, roughly 4% appearing once. This clonotype was seen at least ten times. The antigen remains unidentified. CDR3 length: 14 amino acids. Trimming cost V 6 bases and J 6 bases; bases outside gene matches: 3. Germline-derived CDR1 and CDR2 are DFQATT and SNEGSKA (reference sequence). The specimen sequenced was whole blood. This chain joins TRBV20-1 and TRBJ2-2; 14 positions agree with TRBD2. The TCR was taken from an adult who was a healthcare worker with PCR-confirmed SARS-CoV-2 infection or an uninfected control (not recorded which). The CDR3: CSAMTSGRAGELFF. The DNA of the CDR3 is TGCAGTGCGATGACTAGCGGGAGGGCCGGGGAGCTGTTTTTT.